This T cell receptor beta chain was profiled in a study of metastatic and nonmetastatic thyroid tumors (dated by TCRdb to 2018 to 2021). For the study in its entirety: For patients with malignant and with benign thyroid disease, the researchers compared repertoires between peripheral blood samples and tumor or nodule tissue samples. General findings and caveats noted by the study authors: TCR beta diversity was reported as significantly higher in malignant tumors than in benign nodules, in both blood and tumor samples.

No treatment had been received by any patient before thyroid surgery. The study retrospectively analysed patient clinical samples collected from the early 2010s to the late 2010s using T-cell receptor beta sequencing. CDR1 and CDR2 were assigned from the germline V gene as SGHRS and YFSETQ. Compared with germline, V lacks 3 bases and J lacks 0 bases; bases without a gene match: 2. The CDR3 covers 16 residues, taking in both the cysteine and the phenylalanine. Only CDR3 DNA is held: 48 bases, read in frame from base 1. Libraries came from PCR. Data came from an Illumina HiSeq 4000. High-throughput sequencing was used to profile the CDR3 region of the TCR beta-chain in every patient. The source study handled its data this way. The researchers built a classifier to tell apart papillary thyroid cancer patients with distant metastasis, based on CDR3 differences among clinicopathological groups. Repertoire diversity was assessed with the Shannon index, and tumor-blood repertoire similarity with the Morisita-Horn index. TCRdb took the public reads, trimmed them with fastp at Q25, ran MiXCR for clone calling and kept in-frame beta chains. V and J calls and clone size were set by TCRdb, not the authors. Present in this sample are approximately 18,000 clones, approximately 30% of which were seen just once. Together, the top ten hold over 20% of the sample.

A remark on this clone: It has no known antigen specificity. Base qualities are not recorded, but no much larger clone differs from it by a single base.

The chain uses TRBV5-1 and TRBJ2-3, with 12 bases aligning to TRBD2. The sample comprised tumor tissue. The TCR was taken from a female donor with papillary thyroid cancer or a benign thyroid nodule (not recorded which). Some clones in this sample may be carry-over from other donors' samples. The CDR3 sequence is CASSSLAGGSTDTQYF. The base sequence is TGCGCCAGCAGCTCTCTAGCGGGAGGGAGCACAGATACGCAGTATTTT.